These 20 T cell receptor beta chains came from one sample sequenced in a study of T cell responses to AZD1222 COVID-19 vaccine. TCRdb keeps only in-frame clones here, not all; method: immunoSEQ multiplex PCR. Of some 92,000 clones listed, around 93% are singletons. Sample: peripheral blood, taken on day 0 of AZD1222 vaccination. The receptors here all came from an adult in good health.

CDR3: CASSYMGNTGELFF. In nucleotides, the CDR3 is TGTGCCAGCAGTTATATGGGTAACACCGGGGAGCTGTTTTTT. This chain joins TRBV6-5 and TRBJ2-2, with D unresolved. The V end lost 3 bases, the J end lost 2 bases, and 7 bases lay between the germline ends. The CDR3 runs 14 residues. Germline V gene data show CDR1 as MNHEY and CDR2 as SVGAGI.

This chain uses TRBV15 with TRBJ1-1, with D tentatively TRBD1 (5 bases). CDR3 length: 14 amino acids. Between the trimmed V and J ends, which lost 5 bases and 1 base, there was a span of 11 bases. CDR1 is LNHNV and CDR2 is YYDKDF in the germline V gene (reference sequence). CDR3 region: CATSETTGNTEAFF. As DNA, the CDR3 is TGTGCCACCAGCGAAACCACAGGGAACACTGAAGCTTTCTTT.

This clone was counted many times. The rearrangement uses TRBV4-2 and TRBJ1-5; weak D call: TRBD1 (5 bases). Trimming removed 3 bases at V and 5 bases at J, with 11 bases between. The CDR3 is made up of 14 amino acids. The germline CDR1 and CDR2 sequences are LGHNA and YNFKEQ. CDR3 loop: CASSHPGTDQPQHF. The CDR3 DNA follows: TGTGCCAGCAGCCACCCTGGGACCGATCAGCCCCAGCATTTT.

This clone came up once. CDR3 region: CASSLDLTGYSNQPQHF. The CDR3 nucleotides are TGTGCCAGCAGCTTAGATCTGACAGGCTATAGCAATCAGCCCCAGCATTTT. The gene calls are TRBV11-2 and TRBJ1-5; tentatively, D is TRBD1 (6 bases). Germline V gene sequence: CDR1 SGHAT, CDR2 FQNNGV. The CDR3 consists of 17 residues. V lost 0 bases and J lost 0, with 12 bases in between.

CDR3 sequence reads: CASSFNRGADTQYF. CDR3 coding DNA: TGTGCCAGCAGCTTCAACAGGGGTGCAGATACGCAGTATTTT. The chain is built from TRBV5-6 and TRBJ2-3, with 7 bases fitting TRBD1. The CDR3 extends over 14 amino acids. Germline loops: CDR1 SGHDT, CDR2 YYEEEE. The J segment lost 4 bases and the V segment lost 2 bases, leaving 4 bases of the junction unmatched.

V usage is TRBV5-1 and J usage is TRBJ2-1, with a possible D match to TRBD2 (5 bases). V was trimmed by 4 bases and J by 15 bases, leaving 23 bases between them. CDR1 SGHRS and CDR2 YFSETQ come from the germline V gene. There are 14 residues in the CDR3. The CDR3 reads CASSTAEDGLSLFF. In nucleotides, the CDR3 is TGCGCCAGCAGCACCGCGGAGGACGGGCTGTCGTTGTTCTTC.

The chain has TRBV29-1 and TRBJ1-4; D possibly corresponds to TRBD1 (5 bases). This CDR3 spans 15 amino acids. Germline loops: CDR1 SQVTM, CDR2 ANQGSEA. The V end lost 4 bases, the J end lost 5 bases, and 17 bases lay between the germline ends. CDR3 nucleotides: TGCAGCGTTGCCCGCGGGGCCAGCGGAAATGAAAAACTGTTTTTT. This sequence encodes CSVARGASGNEKLFF. Supplemented by reference TRBV29-1 and TRBJ1-4, the full variable domain reads SAVISQKPSRDICQRGTSLTIQCQVDSQVTMMFWYRQQPGQSLTLIATANQGSEATYESGFVIDKFPISRPNLTFSTLTVSNMSPEDSSIYLCSVARGASGNEKLFFGSGTQLSVL.

This clone is a singleton in its sample. This chain links TRBV10-3 with TRBJ1-5; D uncertain. The V end lost 3 bases, the J end lost 1 base, and 13 bases lay between the germline ends. This CDR3 has 16 amino acids. Germline CDR1 and CDR2: ENHRY and SYGVKD. The CDR3 protein is CAISDGLWKSNQPQHF. CDR3 nucleotide sequence: TGTGCCATCAGTGACGGGCTTTGGAAGAGCAATCAGCCCCAGCATTTT.

This clone was counted a single time. CDR3: CASSRTGWGQETQYF. Written as DNA, the CDR3 is TGTGCCAGCAGTCGGACAGGGTGGGGGCAAGAGACCCAGTACTTC. The V and J genes are TRBV28 and TRBJ2-5; 8 positions agree with TRBD1. V lost 5 bases and J lost 2; bases outside the gene matches: 7. Per germline, CDR1 MDHEN and CDR2 SYDVKM. This CDR3 spans 15 amino acids. Drawing the rest from reference TRBV28 and TRBJ2-5, the complete variable domain is DVKVTQSSRYLVKRTGEKVFLECVQDMDHENMFWYRQDPGLGLRLIYFSYDVKMKEKGDIPEGYSVSREKKERFSLILESASTNQTSMYLCASSRTGWGQETQYFGPGTRLLVL.

The J gene is TRBJ2-2, the V gene TRBV29-1; weak D call: TRBD2 (6 bases). This CDR3 spans 14 amino acids. V lost 6 bases and J lost 3, with 14 bases in between. Germline-derived CDR1 and CDR2 are SQVTM and ANQGSEA. In DNA, the CDR3 is TGCAGCGTGGGGGGAGGCAGGGACACCGGGGAGCTGTTTTTT. Translated, it gives CSVGGGRDTGELFF.

The chain couples TRBV7-2 to TRBJ2-2; weak D call: TRBD1 (6 bases). The germline gives CDR1 SGHTA, CDR2 FQGNSA. CDR3 length: 15 amino acids. V gave up 3 bases and J gave up 4 bases, with 12 bases separating them. The CDR3 DNA follows: TGTGCCAGCAGCTTTGGGCAGGGGCTCACCGGGGAGCTGTTTTTT. Translated: CASSFGQGLTGELFF. The full variable domain, completed using reference TRBV7-2 and TRBJ2-2, is GAGVSQSPSNKVTEKGKDVELRCDPISGHTALYWYRQSLGQGLEFLIYFQGNSAPDKSGLPSDRFSAERTGGSVSTLTIQRTQQEDSAVYLCASSFGQGLTGELFFGEGSRLTVL.

This clone has more than one count but fewer than ten. J is TRBJ2-7 and V is TRBV25-1; D is uncertain. V lost 5 bases and J 3 bases, leaving 5 bases between the germline ends. The CDR3 length is 11 residues. Germline V gene sequence: CDR1 MGHDK, CDR2 SYGVNS. The CDR3 sequence is CASSWVYEQYF. CDR3 DNA: TGTGCCAGCAGTTGGGTCTACGAGCAGTACTTC.

The J gene is TRBJ1-4, the V gene TRBV5-4; D is undetermined. V was trimmed by 0 bases and J by 5 bases, leaving 11 bases between them. The CDR3 extends over 15 amino acids. Germline assignment: CDR1 SGHNT and CDR2 YYREEE (reference sequence). CDR3 nucleotide sequence: TGTGCCAGCAGCTTGGAGGCATCAAGGAATGAAAAACTGTTTTTT. Translation: CASSLEASRNEKLFF.

The sample holds a few counts of this clone. The chain is built from TRBV6-2 or TRBV6-3 and TRBJ1-2, with 8 nucleotides matching TRBD1. Germline V gene lookup returns CDR1 MNHEY and CDR2 SVGEGT. CDR3 length equals 14 residues. With 5 bases clipped from V and 2 bases from J, the junction kept 4 bases outside the gene matches. The CDR3 loop reads CASSTRQGNYGYTF. CDR3 DNA: TGTGCCAGCAGTACCCGACAGGGGAACTATGGCTACACCTTC.

The rearrangement joins TRBV6-5 to TRBJ1-2; D perhaps matches TRBD1 (6 bases). The CDR3 runs to 14 residues. V lost 2 bases to trimming and J lost 4 bases, with 11 bases between them. Germline values: CDR1 MNHEY, CDR2 SVGAGI. The CDR3 loop reads CASSYGTGRYGYTF. Here the CDR3 DNA reads TGTGCCAGCAGTTACGGAACAGGGCGCTATGGCTACACCTTC.

The chain joins TRBV2 to TRBJ1-1; 8 bases are a match to TRBD1. Trimming removed 8 bases from V and 3 bases from J; junction bases left unmatched: 11. This CDR3 is built from 15 residues. Germline V gene sequence: CDR1 SNHLY, CDR2 FYNNEI. In DNA, the CDR3 is TGTGCCAGCGGACAGGGAGCCCTGTGGGACACTGAAGCTTTCTTT. This encodes CASGQGALWDTEAFF. The full variable domain, rest sourced from reference TRBV2 and TRBJ1-1, is EPEVTQTPSHQVTQMGQEVILRCVPISNHLYFYWYRQILGQKVEFLVSFYNNEISEKSEIFDDQFSVERPDGSNFTLKIRSTKLEDSAMYFCASGQGALWDTEAFFGQGTRLTVV.

The chain has TRBV6-5 and TRBJ1-5; D unresolved. This CDR3 spans 12 amino acids. V lost 5 bases, J lost 4 bases, and 6 bases lay in between. Germline-derived CDR1 and CDR2 are MNHEY and SVGAGI. CDR3 sequence: CASSPINQPQHF. DNA of the CDR3: TGTGCCAGCAGTCCAATTAATCAGCCCCAGCATTTT.

This chain connects TRBV24-1 to TRBJ2-1; D may be TRBD1 or TRBD2 (5 bases each). The length of the CDR3 is 15 residues. Germline CDR1 and CDR2: KGHDR and SFDVKD. V shed 4 bases and J shed 0 bases, with 9 bases lying between them. CDR3 amino acids: CATSDGANSYNEQFF. The CDR3 bases are TGTGCCACCAGTGACGGGGCTAACTCCTACAATGAGCAGTTCTTC.

The V gene is TRBV7-6, the J gene TRBJ1-6, with no clear D. Germline V gene sequence: CDR1 SGHVS, CDR2 FNYEAQ. Trimming shortened V by 5 bases and J by 0 bases, and 14 bases separated the two germline ends. This CDR3 comprises 17 residues. The CDR3 loop reads CASSPRTYSSYNSPLHF. The CDR3 nucleotides read TGTGCCAGCAGCCCAAGGACTTACAGCTCCTATAATTCACCCCTCCACTTT.

The gene calls are TRBV29-1 and TRBJ2-7; 7 bases map to TRBD2. Germline trimming cut 0 bases from V and 4 bases from J; bases unmatched to any gene: 18. Per germline, CDR1 SQVTM and CDR2 ANQGSEA. The CDR3 totals 18 residues. CDR3 protein: CSVEDQPSGIAAGYEQYF. The CDR3 nucleotides read TGCAGCGTTGAAGATCAGCCCAGCGGGATTGCGGCAGGATACGAGCAGTACTTC.